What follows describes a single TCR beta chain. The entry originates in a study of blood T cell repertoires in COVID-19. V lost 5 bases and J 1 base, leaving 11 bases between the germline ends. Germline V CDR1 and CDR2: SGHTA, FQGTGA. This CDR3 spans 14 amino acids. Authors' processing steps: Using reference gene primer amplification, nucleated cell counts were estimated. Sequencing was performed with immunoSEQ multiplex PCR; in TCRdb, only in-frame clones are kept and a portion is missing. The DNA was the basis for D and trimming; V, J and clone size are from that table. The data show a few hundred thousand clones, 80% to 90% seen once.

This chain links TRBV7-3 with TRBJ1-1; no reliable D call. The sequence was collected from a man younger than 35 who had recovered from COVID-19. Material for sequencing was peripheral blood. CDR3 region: CASSPPYGNTEAFF. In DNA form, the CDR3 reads TGTGCCAGCAGCCCTCCCTACGGGAACACTGAAGCTTTCTTT.